This TCR beta chain was recorded in a study of blood T cell repertoires in COVID-19. V trimming: 5 bases; J trimming: 9 bases; junction bases outside the gene matches: 7. CDR3 length equals 15 residues. The germline gives CDR1 LGHDT, CDR2 YNNKEL (reference sequence). Repertoires were generated with immunoSEQ multiplex PCR, while TCRdb's copy carries only in-frame clones and drops some. The sample holds a few hundred thousand clones; 86% are singletons and the top ten take under 2%. The chain recombines TRBV3-1 (or the pseudogene TRBV3-2) with TRBJ2-1; 13 bases map to TRBD2. What was sequenced was peripheral blood. This clonotype was obtained from a woman between 45 and 65 years old with acute or convalescent COVID-19. CDR3 loop: CASSTGLAGRGEQFF. As DNA, the CDR3 is TGTGCCAGCAGCACGGGACTAGCGGGGCGGGGTGAGCAGTTCTTC.